Described below is a single T cell receptor (beta chain) sequence and its context. The sample belongs to a study of blood T cell repertoires in COVID-19. Germline V CDR1 and CDR2: SGDLS, YYNGEE. CDR3 size: 15 residues. Trimming shortened V by 3 bases and J by 1 base, and 13 bases separated the two germline ends. Under the authors' procedure: Reference gene primer amplification in the assay estimated nucleated cell counts. Assay: immunoSEQ multiplex PCR; the TCRdb copy retains only in-frame clones and omits some. V and J calls and clone size come straight from that table; D and trimming were deduced from the DNA. Among about 490,000 clones, roughly 88% were seen once, and the ten largest hold approximately 2.9%.

Sequencing used peripheral blood. The V and J genes are TRBV9 and TRBJ1-1; possible D gene TRBD1, 6 bases. This receptor was obtained from a human donor in a cohort sampled during active COVID-19. CDR3 region: CASSATGQPNTEAFF. The DNA of the CDR3 is TGTGCCAGCAGCGCAACTGGACAGCCGAACACTGAAGCTTTCTTT.